These 14 T cell receptor beta chains were all obtained from the same sample, sequenced in a study of cytomegalovirus exposure and HLA in healthy donors. Primers for the PCR totalled 60 Vbeta and 13 Jbeta. Sequencing used immunoSEQ multiplex PCR; TCRdb keeps in-frame clones, though not all of them. The table lists 140,000 to 150,000 clones, approximately 80% of them singletons. Source material: PBMCs. These receptors came from a male donor in good health and CMV-seronegative.

This clone showed up just once. V and J are TRBV6-5 and TRBJ2-1; D gene unclear. Between the trimmed V and J ends, which lost 6 bases and 8 bases, there was a span of 14 bases. This CDR3 region has 13 residues. Per the germline V gene, CDR1 is MNHEY and CDR2 is SVGAGI. Here the CDR3 DNA reads TGTGCCAGCAGCGCGGTTAGTTGGGATGAGCAGTTCTTC. Translated: CASSAVSWDEQFF.

The chain couples TRBV19 to TRBJ1-1; D uncertain. The CDR3 extends over 12 amino acids. Germline V gives CDR1 LNHDA, CDR2 SQIVND (reference sequence). Trimming took off 6 bases at V and 1 base at J, with 6 bases between the two ends. CDR3 region: CASREGNTEAFF. DNA of the CDR3: TGTGCCAGTAGAGAGGGGAACACTGAAGCTTTCTTT.

This chain joins TRBV15 and TRBJ2-7; weak D call: TRBD2 (6 bases). This CDR3 has 13 amino acids. In germline, CDR1 is LNHNV, CDR2 YYDKDF (reference sequence). V was cut by 11 bases and J by 0 bases, with 14 bases left in between. CDR3 DNA: TGTGCCGCGGGGAACCCAAGCTCCTACGAGCAGTACTTC. This codes for CAAGNPSSYEQYF.

The gene calls are TRBV18 and TRBJ2-2; 8 positions match TRBD2. This CDR3 has 15 residues. V shed 6 bases, J shed 5 bases, and the junction held 8 bases outside the gene matches. The germline V gene encodes CDR1 KGHSH and CDR2 LQKENI. The chain's CDR3 is CASSPNIAGTGELFF. CDR3 in DNA: TGTGCCAGCTCCCCGAACATAGCGGGAACCGGGGAGCTGTTTTTT.

The V gene is TRBV4-2, the J gene TRBJ1-2, with 9 bases lining up with TRBD1. Germline CDR1 LGHNA, CDR2 YNFKEQ. This CDR3 has 14 amino acids. After removal of 3 bases from V and 4 bases from J, the junction contained 3 bases not matched to a gene. The CDR3 DNA is TGTGCCAGCAGCCAGGAGACAGGGGGCTATGGCTACACCTTC. This encodes CASSQETGGYGYTF.

The rearrangement uses TRBV9 and TRBJ2-2, with D perhaps TRBD1 (5 bases). V lost 1 base, J lost 3 bases, and 13 bases lay in between. CDR1 and CDR2 from the germline V gene are SGDLS and YYNGEE. CDR3 length: 16 amino acids. The CDR3 sequence: CASSVFAQGYTGELFF. CDR3 sequence (DNA): TGTGCCAGCAGCGTATTTGCTCAGGGTTACACCGGGGAGCTGTTTTTT.

The chain combines TRBV5-1 with TRBJ2-2, with a weak D call TRBD2 (6 bases). There are 17 residues in the CDR3. V gave up 0 bases and J gave up 0 bases, with 12 bases separating them. Germline V gives CDR1 SGHRS, CDR2 YFSETQ. The DNA of the CDR3 is TGCGCCAGCAGCTTGGCCTTGGCGGGGACGAACACCGGGGAGCTGTTTTTT. This codes for CASSLALAGTNTGELFF.

This rearrangement joins TRBV6-1 to TRBJ2-3; D remains unclear. Germline assignment: CDR1 MNHNS and CDR2 SASEGT. The CDR3 runs 12 residues. V was shortened by 10 bases and J by 2 bases, with 10 bases between the two germline ends. The CDR3 loop is CATRSYTDTQYF. CDR3 DNA sequence: TGTGCCACACGGTCCTACACAGATACGCAGTATTTT.

This clone occurred a few times. V usage is TRBV6-6 and J usage is TRBJ1-5; 7 bases agree with TRBD1. Germline CDR1 is MNHNY and CDR2 is SVGAGI (reference sequence). The V and J ends lost 4 bases and 3 bases, in that order; junction bases with no gene match: 6. CDR3 size: 15 residues. In DNA form, the CDR3 reads TGTGCCAGCAGTTCGACAGGGAACCACAATCAGCCCCAGCATTTT. Protein: CASSSTGNHNQPQHF.

This clone was counted a few times. The rearrangement joins TRBV5-1 to TRBJ2-7; D is perhaps TRBD1 (6 bases). There are 14 residues in the CDR3. The V end was cut by 1 base, the J end by 3 bases, with 11 bases between. Germline CDR1 SGHRS, CDR2 YFSETQ. This chain's CDR3 is CASSLTGSGYEQYF. DNA for the CDR3: TGCGCCAGCAGCTTGACAGGGTCTGGCTACGAGCAGTACTTC. The full variable domain, in which reference TRBV5-1 and TRBJ2-7 provide the parts outside the CDR3, is KAGVTQTPRYLIKTRGQQVTLSCSPISGHRSVSWYQQTPGQGLQFLFEYFSETQRNKGNFPGRFSGRQFSNSRSEMNVSTLELGDSALYLCASSLTGSGYEQYFGPGTRLTVT.

The rearrangement uses TRBV29-1 and TRBJ1-2; a weak D match, TRBD1 (5 bases). Trimming removed 3 bases from V and 6 bases from J, with 17 bases in between. Per the germline V gene, CDR1 is SQVTM and CDR2 is ANQGSEA. There are 14 residues in the CDR3. This chain's CDR3 is CSVDLLGGINGYTF. The DNA of the CDR3 is TGCAGCGTTGATTTATTGGGGGGAATCAATGGCTACACCTTC.

The V call is TRBV9, the J call TRBJ2-5; 7 nucleotides agree with TRBD1. The germline gives CDR1 SGDLS, CDR2 YYNGEE. V shed 4 bases and J 1 base; nucleotides not matched to a gene: 10. The CDR3 covers 16 residues. CDR3 coding DNA: TGTGCCAGCAGCATCGGCCCGGGACAGACCCAAGAGACCCAGTACTTC. Encoded protein: CASSIGPGQTQETQYF.

This clone appeared a single time. J is TRBJ1-1 and V is TRBV29-1; 7 bases fit TRBD1. V lost 7 bases to trimming and J lost 0 bases; unmatched junction nucleotides: 2. CDR1 and CDR2 from the germline V gene are SQVTM and ANQGSEA. The CDR3 is 12 residues long. CDR3 protein: CSAGTVNTEAFF. The CDR3 DNA reads as TGCAGCGCTGGGACAGTGAACACTGAAGCTTTCTTT.

The J gene is TRBJ2-7, the V gene TRBV5-8, with a tentative D call TRBD2 (6 bases). V lost 0 bases, J lost 0 bases, and 10 bases lay in between. Germline loops: CDR1 SGHTS, CDR2 YDEGEE. The CDR3 loop spans 15 amino acids. The CDR3 nucleotides read TGTGCCAGCAGCTTGGGGGACTTCTTCTCCTACGAGCAGTACTTC. Amino acid sequence: CASSLGDFFSYEQYF. The full variable domain, with the rest looked up from reference TRBV5-8 and TRBJ2-7, is EAGVTQSPTHLIKTRGQQATLRCSPISGHTSVYWYQQALGLGLQFLLWYDEGEERNRGNFPPRFSGRQFPNYSSELNVNALELEDSALYLCASSLGDFFSYEQYFGPGTRLTVT.